These 19 T cell receptor beta chains originate from one sample sequenced in a study of Ad26.COV2.S vaccination and SARS-CoV-2 variants. Produced via immunoSEQ multiplex PCR; TCRdb's table is partial and in-frame only. The sample has under 500,000 clones, roughly 90% seen once. This sample's treatment: around 19 received Ad26.COV2.S at low or high dose, single or two shots; about 5 received placebo; per-sample allocation not given. On day 63 after the first injection, vaccine and placebo recipients gave samples. The starting material was peripheral blood, obtained in a trial of Ad26.COV2.S vaccine versus placebo. These receptors all come from a person aged 18 to 59 who received the Ad26.COV2.S COVID-19 vaccine or a placebo.

This clone was counted once. The CDR3, as DNA: TGTGCCAGCAGCTTAAGGGGGTCCTACGAGCAGTACTTC. It encodes CASSLRGSYEQYF. This sequence joins TRBV7-8 and TRBJ2-7; D is perhaps TRBD1 (6 bases). This CDR3 comprises 13 residues. Trimming pared 2 bases from V and 1 base from J, leaving 6 bases between. The germline gives CDR1 SGHVS, CDR2 FQNEAQ.

The CDR3 protein is CASSLPGTSGANYEQYF. In DNA form, the CDR3 reads TGTGCCAGCAGCTTGCCAGGGACTAGCGGGGCCAACTACGAGCAGTACTTC. The gene calls are TRBV5-5 and TRBJ2-7; TRBD2 agrees at 13 bases. CDR3 length equals 17 residues. Unmatched junction bases numbered 7, after V lost 1 base and J lost 3 bases. CDR1 SGHKS and CDR2 YYEKEE come from the germline V gene (reference sequence).

J is TRBJ1-3 and V is TRBV4-3; D is unresolved. Trimming stripped 1 base from V and 0 bases from J, with 7 bases between. Germline loops: CDR1 LGHNA, CDR2 YSLEER. The CDR3 has 15 amino acids. CDR3 coding DNA: TGCGCCAGCAGCCAAGTTACAGTCTCTGGAAACACCATATATTTT. This encodes CASSQVTVSGNTIYF.

The chain uses TRBV6-6 and TRBJ1-2, with a possible D match to TRBD1 (5 bases). V was trimmed by 3 bases and J by 0 bases, leaving 14 bases between them. The CDR3 runs 16 residues. Germline lookup yields CDR1 MNHNY and CDR2 SVGAGI (reference sequence). The chain's CDR3 is CASSYGTAIANYGYTF. The CDR3 bases are TGTGCCAGCAGTTATGGGACGGCGATAGCTAACTATGGCTACACCTTC.

This chain links TRBV5-6 with TRBJ1-3; the D is unclear. The germline V gene has CDR1 SGHDT and CDR2 YYEEEE. This CDR3 is 12 amino acids long. V lost 0 bases, J lost 8 bases, and 6 bases lay in between. CDR3 bases: TGTGCCAGCAGCTTGGGGGTGGACACCATATATTTT. Amino acid sequence: CASSLGVDTIYF.

Details on this clone: Mismatch with germline at one junction end may stem from a read error. The genes are TRBV15 and TRBJ1-5, with 8 bases identical to TRBD1. This CDR3 comprises 14 residues. Germline CDR1 LNHNV, CDR2 YYDKDF (reference sequence). The chain's CDR3 is CAISRGQGYQPQHF. The CDR3 DNA is TGTGCCATCAGCAGAGGACAGGGCTATCAGCCCCAGCATTTT.

The table lists this clone with a count of one. The CDR3 spells CASSQGFAGSISGNTIYF. The CDR3 DNA is TGCGCCAGCAGCCAAGGGTTCGCAGGTAGCATCTCTGGAAACACCATATATTTT. The gene calls are TRBV4-3 and TRBJ1-3; unclear D gene. The CDR3 totals 18 residues. The germline CDR1 and CDR2 sequences are LGHNA and YSLEER. Trimming removed 1 base at V and 0 bases at J, with 16 bases between.

This chain uses TRBV30 with TRBJ2-7; TRBD2 matches at 8 bases. With V trimmed by 8 bases and J by 2 bases, 17 bases remained unmatched. The CDR3 has 16 amino acids. The germline gives CDR1 GTSNPN, CDR2 SVGIG (reference sequence). The CDR3 DNA reads TGTGCCGCAGCGGCGGGGGGACACCCACACACCTACGAGCAGTACTTC. It yields the protein CAAAAGGHPHTYEQYF.

This clone was detected only once. V is TRBV6-5 and J is TRBJ1-5; 7 bases align to TRBD1. Germline V lookup: CDR1 MNHEY, CDR2 SVGAGI. The CDR3 length is 13 residues. The V gene end was trimmed by 2 bases and the J gene end by 11 bases; junction bases not matched to a gene: 6. The CDR3 sequence is CASSYGETGSQHF. CDR3 DNA: TGTGCCAGCAGTTACGGGGAGACAGGGTCCCAGCATTTT.

This chain connects TRBV25-1 to TRBJ2-1; D is tentatively TRBD1 or TRBD2 (6 bases each). The CDR3 spans 14 residues. CDR1 MGHDK and CDR2 SYGVNS come from the germline V gene. V shed 8 bases and J shed 9 bases, with 20 bases lying between them. The CDR3 sequence is CASSGFGGLSEQFF. The CDR3 DNA is TGTGCCAGCTCAGGCTTTGGGGGGCTGAGTGAGCAGTTCTTC. The variable domain in full, with the rest retrieved from reference TRBV25-1 and TRBJ2-1, is EADIYQTPRYLVIGTGKKITLECSQTMGHDKMYWYQQDPGMELHLIHYSYGVNSTEKGDLSSESTVSRIRTEHFPLTLESARPSHTSQYLCASSGFGGLSEQFFGPGTRLTVL.

The rearrangement joins TRBV28 to TRBJ1-5; D call uncertain. Trimming took off 6 bases at V and 7 bases at J, with 10 bases between the two ends. The CDR3 runs 12 residues. Germline V lookup: CDR1 MDHEN, CDR2 SYDVKM. As DNA, the CDR3 is TGTGCCAGCAGCACCCGTTACCAGCCCCAGCATTTT. Its protein is CASSTRYQPQHF.

V and J are TRBV12-3 or TRBV12-4 and TRBJ1-2, with D perhaps TRBD1 (5 bases). Trimming took off 3 bases at V and 3 bases at J, with 8 bases between the two ends. The CDR3 is made up of 13 amino acids. The CDR3 nucleotides are TGTGCCAGCAGTTTGGGCAGGGACTATGGCTACACCTTC. As protein: CASSLGRDYGYTF.

The V call is TRBV6-5, the J call TRBJ1-2; D is possibly TRBD1 (5 bases). CDR1 and CDR2 (germline): MNHEY, SVGAGI. CDR3 length equals 15 residues. The V end lost 2 bases, the J end lost 2 bases, and 12 bases lay between the germline ends. This CDR3 reads CASSYGHGQNYGYTF. The CDR3 DNA sequence: TGTGCCAGCAGTTACGGTCACGGACAAAACTATGGCTACACCTTC.

A note on this clone: The sample has other DNA sequences that encode this CDR3 too. The CDR3 here is CASSILAGDPYEQYF. As DNA, the CDR3 is TGTGCCAGTAGTATTTTAGCGGGGGACCCCTACGAGCAGTACTTC. The V and J genes are TRBV19 and TRBJ2-7, with 9 bases fitting TRBD2. V was pared by 3 bases and J by 2 bases, with 5 bases of the junction left unmatched. The CDR3 sequence is 15 residues long. The V gene's germline CDR1 is LNHDA and CDR2 SQIVND (reference sequence).

The chain joins TRBV7-2 to TRBJ2-7; 9 bases are a match to TRBD2. CDR3 length: 15 residues. Germline V gives CDR1 SGHTA, CDR2 FQGNSA. Trimming cost V 1 base and J 2 bases; bases outside gene matches: 3. CDR3 sequence reads: CASSLGTSVPYEQYF. CDR3 DNA: TGTGCCAGCAGCTTAGGGACTAGCGTACCCTACGAGCAGTACTTC.

This chain links TRBV4-3 with TRBJ1-2, with 9 bases fitting TRBD1. Germline CDR1 reads LGHNA; CDR2 reads YSLEER. This CDR3 region has 15 residues. The trim removed 2 bases at V and 3 bases at J, leaving 4 bases unmatched. DNA of the CDR3: TGCGCCAGCAGCCAATACACAGGGGGCCACTATGGCTACACCTTC. Translation gives CASSQYTGGHYGYTF.

V gene TRBV18 combines with J gene TRBJ2-5; D remains ambiguous. The CDR3 is made up of 16 amino acids. V shed 0 bases and J shed 5 bases, with 16 bases lying between them. Germline CDR1 and CDR2: KGHSH and LQKENI. CDR3 residues: CASSPPNGRSWETQYF. CDR3 in DNA: TGTGCCAGCTCACCACCGAACGGGCGGTCGTGGGAGACCCAGTACTTC.

V is TRBV5-5 and J is TRBJ2-6, with 9 nucleotides matching TRBD1. Germline-derived CDR1 and CDR2 are SGHKS and YYEKEE (reference sequence). The CDR3 extends over 16 amino acids. V was pared by 6 bases and J by 7 bases, with 11 bases of the junction left unmatched. The CDR3 here is CASTGGQGSSANVLTF. The CDR3, as DNA: TGTGCCAGCACCGGCGGACAGGGGTCAAGCGCCAACGTCCTGACTTTC.

This chain uses TRBV2 with TRBJ1-5; D possibly corresponds to TRBD1 (6 bases). The CDR3 length is 16 residues. The V end lost 3 bases, the J end lost 0 bases, and 12 bases lay between the germline ends. From germline, CDR1 is SNHLY and CDR2 FYNNEI. The CDR3, as DNA: TGTGCCAGCAGTGACGGGACACGAAATAGCAATCAGCCCCAGCATTTT. The encoded protein is CASSDGTRNSNQPQHF.